This T cell receptor (beta chain) was sequenced during a study of blood T cell repertoires in COVID-19. Study context: Sites across the United States, Italy and Spain contributed samples from acute and convalescent COVID-19. The analysed material was cDNA or gDNA that came from T cells, B-cell-depleted T cells, or PBMCs.

In the authors' workflow: By means of reference gene primer amplification, nucleated cell counts were estimated. Repertoires were generated with immunoSEQ multiplex PCR, while TCRdb's copy carries only in-frame clones and drops some. V, J and clone size were drawn from that table, and D and trimming were deduced from the DNA. The sample has roughly 75,000 clones, roughly 85% seen once. The V end was cut by 4 bases, the J end by 0 bases, with 11 bases between. The CDR3 length is 15 residues. Germline V gene lookup returns CDR1 LNHDA and CDR2 SQIVND (reference sequence). The sample was peripheral blood. This clonotype was sampled from a man in his forties or fifties with COVID-19, enrolled during active disease. The V call is TRBV19, the J call TRBJ2-3; D call uncertain. CDR3 loop: CASSNTDLSTDTQYF. CDR3 in DNA: TGTGCCAGTAGTAACACTGACTTAAGCACAGATACGCAGTATTTT.